A selection of T cell receptor beta chains follows, all from one sample in a study of T cells in Graves' hyperthyroidism and ophthalmopathy. TCRdb reanalysed the multiplex PCR reads using MiXCR and keeps one entry per CDR3 protein. The sample lists a few hundred thousand distinct CDR3 sequences; about 43% were seen once. The sequenced sample was peripheral blood or thyroid tissue (not recorded which). All receptors come from a woman aged 18-29 years with Graves' hyperthyroidism. CDR3s include the opening cysteine and the closing phenylalanine or tryptophan. Fields, in order: V gene, J gene, clone size, D gene, CDR3 length, CDR3 DNA, CDR3 protein. D genes are given only for firm matches. Size values are once, few and many counts, or a class for expanded clones, and some rows have none.

TRBV7-8	TRBJ2-2	once	TRBD2	17	TGTGCCAGCAGCTTAGCGGGCGGGAGCCCCCATACCGGGGAGCTGTTTTTT	CASSLAGGSPHTGELFF
TRBV13	TRBJ2-2	many	NA	13	TGTGCCAGCAGCTTAGCGAACACCGGGGAGCTGTTTTTT	CASSLANTGELFF
TRBV12-3/TRBV12-4	TRBJ1-5	NA	TRBD1	18	TGTGCCAGCAGTCAAAGAGGATCGGGACAGGGGGGCAATCAGCCCCAGCATTTT	CASSQRGSGQGGNQPQHF
TRBV20-1	TRBJ2-2	many	NA	15	TGCAGTGCCTCAACTGGAGGTTCGAACACCGGGGAGCTGTTTTTT	CSASTGGSNTGELFF
TRBV20-1	TRBJ2-3	NA	TRBD2	16	TGCAGTGCTAGAGATGGTGCGCGGGAGGGCTACAATGAGCAGTATTTT	CSARDGAREGYNEQYF
TRBV20-1	TRBJ2-7	many	NA	15	TGCAGTGCCCTGTCCCGAGGCCGGCAGACCTACGAGCAGTACTTC	CSALSRGRQTYEQYF
TRBV29-1	TRBJ1-5	NA	NA	13	TGCAGCGTCGTCCAGCGGGAGCGCGCCTACGAGCATTTT	CSVVQRERAYEHF
TRBV7-2	TRBJ2-5	few	NA	15	TGTGCCAGCAGCCTACTGACGGGGGCCGGCGAGACCCAGTACTTC	CASSLLTGAGETQYF
TRBV4-1	TRBJ1-5	many	TRBD1	16	TGCGCCAGCAGCCAGAAAGGGACAGGGGGCGATCAGCCCCAGCATTTT	CASSQKGTGGDQPQHF
TRBV4-1	TRBJ2-7	few	NA	16	TGCGCCAGCAGCCAAGATGTGCCAGCCGTCTCCTACGAGCAGTACTTC	CASSQDVPAVSYEQYF
TRBV20-1	TRBJ1-1	NA	NA	15	TGCAGTGCTTTACGGGGCCCGGACAGTGACACTGAAGCTTTCTTT	CSALRGPDSDTEAFF
TRBV7-3	TRBJ1-2	NA	NA	13	TGTGCCAGCAGCCAACGGGGGTTTCCTGGCTACACCTTC	CASSQRGFPGYTF
TRBV20-1	TRBJ2-7	NA	NA	14	TGCAGTGCCAGCTCACCACGGGACAACCACGAGCAGTACTTC	CSASSPRDNHEQYF
TRBV7-2	TRBJ2-7	many	TRBD2	15	TGTGCCAGCAGCTCATTAGCGGGGTCCTCCTACGAGCAGTACTTC	CASSSLAGSSYEQYF
TRBV10-3	TRBJ1-1	once	NA	12	TGTGCCATCAGACCCGCGGACACTGAAGCTTTCTTT	CAIRPADTEAFF
TRBV7-2	TRBJ2-5	NA	NA	14	TGTGCCAGCAGCTTAAGGGACCACCAAGAGACCCAGTACTTC	CASSLRDHQETQYF
TRBV5-6	TRBJ2-7	many	TRBD2	14	TGTGCCAGCAGCCAAGCGGGAGGGCTGGGGGAGCAGTACTTC	CASSQAGGLGEQYF
TRBV24-1	TRBJ2-2	many	NA	14	TGTGCCACCAGTGATTCTGCAGCAACCGGGGAGCTGTTTTTT	CATSDSAATGELFF
TRBV2	TRBJ2-2	few	NA	13	TGTGCCAGCAAGACGGCTGACACCGGGGAGCTGTTTTTT	CASKTADTGELFF
TRBV7-2	TRBJ1-1	many	NA	17	TGTGCCAGCAGCTTATGGAGTCTTCGGACAATGAACACTGAAGCTTTCTTT	CASSLWSLRTMNTEAFF
TRBV11-2	TRBJ2-5	few	TRBD1	14	TGTGCCAGCAGCCCGGGACAGGGAAAAGAGACCCAGTACTTC	CASSPGQGKETQYF
TRBV7-9	TRBJ2-7	many	NA	17	TGTGCCAGCAGCTTAGGTCGAGATTCGGCGGGTATCTACGAGCAGTACTTC	CASSLGRDSAGIYEQYF
TRBV20-1	TRBJ2-5	once	TRBD2	16	TGCAGTGCACCCGTGACTAGCGGGAGCCGCCAAGAGACCCAGTACTTC	CSAPVTSGSRQETQYF